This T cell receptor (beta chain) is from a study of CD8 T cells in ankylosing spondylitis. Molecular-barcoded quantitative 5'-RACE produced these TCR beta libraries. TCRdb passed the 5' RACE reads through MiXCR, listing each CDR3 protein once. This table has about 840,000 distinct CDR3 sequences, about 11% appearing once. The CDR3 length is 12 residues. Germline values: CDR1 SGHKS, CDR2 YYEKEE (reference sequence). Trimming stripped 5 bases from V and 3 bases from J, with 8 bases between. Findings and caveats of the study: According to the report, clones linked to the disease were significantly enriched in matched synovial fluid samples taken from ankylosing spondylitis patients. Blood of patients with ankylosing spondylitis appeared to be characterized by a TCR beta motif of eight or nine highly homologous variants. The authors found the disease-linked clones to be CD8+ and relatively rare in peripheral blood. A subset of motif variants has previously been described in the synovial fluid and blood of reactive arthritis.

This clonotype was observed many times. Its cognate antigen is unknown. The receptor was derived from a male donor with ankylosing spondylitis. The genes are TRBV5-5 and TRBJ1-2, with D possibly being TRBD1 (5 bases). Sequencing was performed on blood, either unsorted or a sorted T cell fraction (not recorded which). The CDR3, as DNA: TGTGCCAGCAGGGGGCCGGACTATGGCTACACCTTC. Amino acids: CASRGPDYGYTF.